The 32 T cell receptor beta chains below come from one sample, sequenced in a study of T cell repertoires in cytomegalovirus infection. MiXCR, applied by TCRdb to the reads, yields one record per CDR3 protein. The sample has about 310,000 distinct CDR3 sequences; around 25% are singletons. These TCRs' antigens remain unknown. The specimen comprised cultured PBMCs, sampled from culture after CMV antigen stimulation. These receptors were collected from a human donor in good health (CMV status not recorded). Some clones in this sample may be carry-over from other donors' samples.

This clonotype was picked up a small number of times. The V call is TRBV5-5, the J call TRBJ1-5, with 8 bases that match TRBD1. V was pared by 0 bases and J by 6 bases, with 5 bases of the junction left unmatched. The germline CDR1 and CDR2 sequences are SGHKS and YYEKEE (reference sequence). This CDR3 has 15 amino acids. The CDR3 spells CASSLAPGGGQPQHF. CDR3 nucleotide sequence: TGTGCCAGCAGCTTGGCTCCAGGGGGCGGTCAGCCCCAGCATTTT.

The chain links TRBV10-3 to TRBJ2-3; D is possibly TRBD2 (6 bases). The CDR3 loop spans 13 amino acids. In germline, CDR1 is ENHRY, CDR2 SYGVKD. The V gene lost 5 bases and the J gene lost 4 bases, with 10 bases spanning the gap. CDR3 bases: TGTGCCATCAGTACTAGCAAACCAGATACGCAGTATTTT. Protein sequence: CAISTSKPDTQYF.

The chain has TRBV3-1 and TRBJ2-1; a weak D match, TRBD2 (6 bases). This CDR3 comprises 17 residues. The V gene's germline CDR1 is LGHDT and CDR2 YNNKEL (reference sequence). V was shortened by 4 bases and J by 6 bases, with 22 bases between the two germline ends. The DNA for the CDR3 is TGTGCCAGCAGCCGGGGAACAAGCGGTGGAGCGGGCAATGAGCAGTTCTTC. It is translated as CASSRGTSGGAGNEQFF.

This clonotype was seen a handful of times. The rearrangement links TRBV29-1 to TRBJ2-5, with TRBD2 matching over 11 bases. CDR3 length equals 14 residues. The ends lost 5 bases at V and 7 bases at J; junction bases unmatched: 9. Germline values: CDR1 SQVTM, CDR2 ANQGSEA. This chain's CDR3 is CSVPGLAAGGTQYF. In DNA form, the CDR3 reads TGCAGCGTTCCGGGACTAGCGGCTGGTGGGACCCAGTACTTC.

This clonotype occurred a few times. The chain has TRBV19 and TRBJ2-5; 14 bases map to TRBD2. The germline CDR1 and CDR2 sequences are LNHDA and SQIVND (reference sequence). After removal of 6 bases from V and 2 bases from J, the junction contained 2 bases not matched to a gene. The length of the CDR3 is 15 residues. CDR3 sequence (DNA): TGTGCCAGTAGGGGACTAGCGGGAGTGCAAGAGACCCAGTACTTC. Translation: CASRGLAGVQETQYF.

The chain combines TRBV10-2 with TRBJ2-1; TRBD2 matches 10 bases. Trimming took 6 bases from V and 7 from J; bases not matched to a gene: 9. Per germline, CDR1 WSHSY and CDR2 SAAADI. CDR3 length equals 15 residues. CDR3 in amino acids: CASSELAGVLNEQFF. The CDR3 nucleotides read TGCGCCAGCAGCGAGCTAGCGGGAGTACTAAATGAGCAGTTCTTC.

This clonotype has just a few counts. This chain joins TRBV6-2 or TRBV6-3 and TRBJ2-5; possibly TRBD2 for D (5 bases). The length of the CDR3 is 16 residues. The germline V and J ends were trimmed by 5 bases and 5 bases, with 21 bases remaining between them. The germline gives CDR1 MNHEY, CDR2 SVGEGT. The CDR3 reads CASSPWGEQPAETQYF. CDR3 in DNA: TGTGCCAGCAGTCCTTGGGGAGAACAGCCGGCGGAGACCCAGTACTTC.

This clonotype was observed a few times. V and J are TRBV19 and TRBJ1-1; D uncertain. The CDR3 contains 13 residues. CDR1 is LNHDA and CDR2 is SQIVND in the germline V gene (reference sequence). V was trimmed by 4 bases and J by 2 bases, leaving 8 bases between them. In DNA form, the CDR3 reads TGTGCCAGTAGTACGTCCATAAACACTGAAGCTTTCTTT. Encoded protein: CASSTSINTEAFF.

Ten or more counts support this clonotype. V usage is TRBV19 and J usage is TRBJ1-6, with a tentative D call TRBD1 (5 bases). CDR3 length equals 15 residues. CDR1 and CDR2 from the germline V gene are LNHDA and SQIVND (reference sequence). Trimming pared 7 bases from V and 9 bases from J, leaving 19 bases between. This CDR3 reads CASTLGTGSSSPLHF. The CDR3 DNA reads TGTGCCAGTACCCTAGGGACGGGGAGTAGTTCACCCCTCCACTTT.

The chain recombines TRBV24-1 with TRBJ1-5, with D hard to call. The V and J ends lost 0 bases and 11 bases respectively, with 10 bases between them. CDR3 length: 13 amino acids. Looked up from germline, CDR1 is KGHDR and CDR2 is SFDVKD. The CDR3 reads CATSDLGGQAQHF. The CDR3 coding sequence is TGTGCCACCAGTGATTTGGGCGGCCAGGCCCAGCATTTT.

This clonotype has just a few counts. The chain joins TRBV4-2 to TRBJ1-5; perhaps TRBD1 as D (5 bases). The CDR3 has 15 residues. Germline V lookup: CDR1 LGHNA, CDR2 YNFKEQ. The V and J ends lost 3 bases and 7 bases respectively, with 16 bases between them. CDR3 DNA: TGTGCCAGCAGCCAGAGACCGGGGGGTGGACAGCCCCAGCATTTT. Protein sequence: CASSQRPGGGQPQHF.

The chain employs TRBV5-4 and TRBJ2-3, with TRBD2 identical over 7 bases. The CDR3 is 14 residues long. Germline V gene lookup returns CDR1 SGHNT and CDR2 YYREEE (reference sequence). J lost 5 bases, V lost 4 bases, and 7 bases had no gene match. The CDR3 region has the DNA TGTGCCAGCAGCCGCGGGAGTAACGTAGATACGCAGTATTTT. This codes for CASSRGSNVDTQYF.

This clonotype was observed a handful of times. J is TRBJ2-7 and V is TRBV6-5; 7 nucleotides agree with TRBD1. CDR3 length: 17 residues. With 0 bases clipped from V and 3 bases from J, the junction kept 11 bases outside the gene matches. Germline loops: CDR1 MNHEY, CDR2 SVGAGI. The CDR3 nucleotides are TGTGCCAGCAGTTACTCTTACGCGACCGACAGGGTCTACGAGCAGTACTTC. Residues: CASSYSYATDRVYEQYF.

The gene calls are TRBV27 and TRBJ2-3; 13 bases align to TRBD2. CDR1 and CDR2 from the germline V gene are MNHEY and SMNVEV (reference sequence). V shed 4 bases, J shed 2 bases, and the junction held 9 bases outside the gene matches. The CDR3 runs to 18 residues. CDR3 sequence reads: CASSYRKGLAGATDTQYF. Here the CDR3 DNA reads TGTGCCAGCAGTTACCGGAAAGGACTAGCGGGAGCCACAGATACGCAGTATTTT.

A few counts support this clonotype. CDR3 bases: TGTGCCAGCAGTTTACAGAGGCGGGGTAGCGGGAGGTCAATATACAATGAGCAGTTCTTC. Encoded protein: CASSLQRRGSGRSIYNEQFF. V and J are TRBV28 and TRBJ2-1; 10 positions match TRBD2. Per germline, CDR1 MDHEN and CDR2 SYDVKM. The CDR3 contains 20 residues. Trimming took 2 bases from V and 4 from J; bases not matched to a gene: 17.

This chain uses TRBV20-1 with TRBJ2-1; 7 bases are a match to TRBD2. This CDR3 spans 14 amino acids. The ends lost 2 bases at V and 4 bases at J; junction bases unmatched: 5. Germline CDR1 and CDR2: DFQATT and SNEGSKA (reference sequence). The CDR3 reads CSARREGTYNEQFF. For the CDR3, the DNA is TGCAGTGCTAGAAGGGAGGGAACGTACAATGAGCAGTTCTTC.

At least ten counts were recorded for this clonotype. The CDR3 DNA is TGTGCCAGCAGCCCCGGGACAGGTGTTGCCCCAGACCAAGAGACCCAGTACTTC. Encoded protein: CASSPGTGVAPDQETQYF. The rearrangement uses TRBV7-2 and TRBJ2-5, with 8 bases aligning to TRBD1. The CDR3 consists of 18 residues. V shed 5 bases and J 0 bases; nucleotides not matched to a gene: 14. Germline V lookup: CDR1 SGHTA, CDR2 FQGNSA.

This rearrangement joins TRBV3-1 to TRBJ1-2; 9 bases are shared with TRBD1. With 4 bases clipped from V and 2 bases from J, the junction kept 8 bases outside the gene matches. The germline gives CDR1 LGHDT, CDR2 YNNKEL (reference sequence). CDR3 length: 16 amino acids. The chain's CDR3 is CASSRIPGQGNYGYTF. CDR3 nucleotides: TGTGCCAGCAGCCGGATTCCGGGACAGGGCAACTATGGCTACACCTTC. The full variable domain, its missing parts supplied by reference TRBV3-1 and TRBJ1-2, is DTAVSQTPKYLVTQMGNDKSIKCEQNLGHDTMYWYKQDSKKFLKIMFSYNNKELIINETVPNRFSPKSPDKAHLNLHINSLELGDSAVYFCASSRIPGQGNYGYTFGSGTRLTVV.

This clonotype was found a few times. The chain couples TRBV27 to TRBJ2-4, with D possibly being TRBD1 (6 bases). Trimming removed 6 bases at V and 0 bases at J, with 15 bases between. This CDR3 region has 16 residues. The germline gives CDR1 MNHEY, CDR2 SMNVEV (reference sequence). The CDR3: CASSRQAPLAKNIQYF. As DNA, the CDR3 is TGTGCCAGCAGCCGACAGGCACCCCTAGCCAAAAACATTCAGTACTTC.

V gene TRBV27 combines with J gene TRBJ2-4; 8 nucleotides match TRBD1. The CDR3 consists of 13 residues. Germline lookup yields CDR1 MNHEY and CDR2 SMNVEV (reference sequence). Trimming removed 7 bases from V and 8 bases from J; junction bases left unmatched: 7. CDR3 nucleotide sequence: TGTGCCAGCAAATTGACAGGGGTGGACATTCAGTACTTC. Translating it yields CASKLTGVDIQYF.

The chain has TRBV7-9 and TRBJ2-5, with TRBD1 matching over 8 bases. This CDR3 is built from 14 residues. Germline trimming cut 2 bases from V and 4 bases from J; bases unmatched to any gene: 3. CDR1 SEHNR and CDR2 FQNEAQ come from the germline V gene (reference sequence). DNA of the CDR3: TGTGCCAGCAGCTTACCAGGGGGCATAGAGACCCAGTACTTC. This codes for CASSLPGGIETQYF.

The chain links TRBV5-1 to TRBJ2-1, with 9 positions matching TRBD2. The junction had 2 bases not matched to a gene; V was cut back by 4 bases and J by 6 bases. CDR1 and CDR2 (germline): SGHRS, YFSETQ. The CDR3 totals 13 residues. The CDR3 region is CASSGTSTNEQFF. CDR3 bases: TGCGCCAGCAGCGGGACTAGCACCAATGAGCAGTTCTTC.

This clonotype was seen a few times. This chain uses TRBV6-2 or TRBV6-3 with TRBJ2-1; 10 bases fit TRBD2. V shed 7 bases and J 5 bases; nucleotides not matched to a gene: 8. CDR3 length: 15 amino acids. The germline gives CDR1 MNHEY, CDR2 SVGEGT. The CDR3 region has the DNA TGTGCCAGCACCCCCTCCGGACTAGCGGACAATGAGCAGTTCTTC. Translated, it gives CASTPSGLADNEQFF.

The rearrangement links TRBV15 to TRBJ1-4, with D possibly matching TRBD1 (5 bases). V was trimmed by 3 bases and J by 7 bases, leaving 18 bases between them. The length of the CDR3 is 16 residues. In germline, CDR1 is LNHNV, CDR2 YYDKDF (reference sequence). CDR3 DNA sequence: TGTGCCACCAGCAGGCGCCGGGGACCCTGGACTGAAAAACTGTTTTTT. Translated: CATSRRRGPWTEKLFF.

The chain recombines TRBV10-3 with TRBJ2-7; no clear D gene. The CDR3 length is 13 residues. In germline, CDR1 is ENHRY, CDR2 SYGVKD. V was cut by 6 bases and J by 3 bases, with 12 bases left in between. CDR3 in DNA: TGTGCCATCAGGCAAAGTCTCGGCTACGAGCAGTACGTC. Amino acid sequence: CAIRQSLGYEQYV.

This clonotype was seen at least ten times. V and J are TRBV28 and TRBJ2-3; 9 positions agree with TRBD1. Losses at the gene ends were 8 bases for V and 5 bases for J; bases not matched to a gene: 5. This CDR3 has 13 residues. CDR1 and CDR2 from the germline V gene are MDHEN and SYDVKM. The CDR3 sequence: CASWTGVEDTQYF. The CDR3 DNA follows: TGTGCCAGCTGGACAGGGGTAGAAGATACGCAGTATTTT.

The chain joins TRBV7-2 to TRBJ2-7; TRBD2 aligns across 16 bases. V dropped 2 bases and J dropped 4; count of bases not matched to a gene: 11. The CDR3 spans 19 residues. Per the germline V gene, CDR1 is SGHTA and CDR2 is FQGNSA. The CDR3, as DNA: TGTGCCAGCAGCTTATGGGTTGGGACTAGCGGGAGGGAAGAATACGAGCAGTACGTC. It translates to CASSLWVGTSGREEYEQYV.

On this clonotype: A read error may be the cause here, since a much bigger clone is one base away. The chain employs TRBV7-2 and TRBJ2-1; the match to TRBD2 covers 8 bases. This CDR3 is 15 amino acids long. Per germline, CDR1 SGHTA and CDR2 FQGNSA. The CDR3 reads CASSLTGLANNERFF. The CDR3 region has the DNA TGTGCCAGCAGCTTGACCGGACTAGCTAACAATGAGCGGTTCTTC.

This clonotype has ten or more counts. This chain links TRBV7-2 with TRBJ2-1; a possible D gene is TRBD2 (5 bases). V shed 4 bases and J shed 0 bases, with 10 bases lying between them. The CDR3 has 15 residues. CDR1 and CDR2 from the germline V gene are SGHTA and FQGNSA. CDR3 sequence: CASSSEGSSYNEQFF. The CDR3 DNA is TGTGCCAGCAGCTCCGAGGGCAGCTCCTACAATGAGCAGTTCTTC.

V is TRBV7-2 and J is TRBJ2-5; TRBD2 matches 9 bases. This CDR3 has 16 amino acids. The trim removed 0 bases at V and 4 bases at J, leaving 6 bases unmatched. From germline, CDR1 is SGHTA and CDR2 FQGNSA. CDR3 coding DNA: TGTGCCAGCAGCTTAGCTCTAGCGGGATGGGGAGAGACCCAGTACTTC. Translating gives CASSLALAGWGETQYF.

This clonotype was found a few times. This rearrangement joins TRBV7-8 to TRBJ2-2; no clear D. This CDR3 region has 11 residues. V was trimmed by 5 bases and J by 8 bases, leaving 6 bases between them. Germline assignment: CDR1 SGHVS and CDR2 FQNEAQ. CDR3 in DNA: TGTGCCAGCAGCCCCGAGGGGGAGCTGTTTTTT. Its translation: CASSPEGELFF.

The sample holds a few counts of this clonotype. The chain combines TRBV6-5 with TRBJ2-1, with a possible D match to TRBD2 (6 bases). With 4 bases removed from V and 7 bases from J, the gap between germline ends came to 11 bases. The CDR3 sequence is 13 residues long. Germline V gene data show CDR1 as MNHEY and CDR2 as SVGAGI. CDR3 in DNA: TGTGCCAGCAGTTCTCCTCTAGCGAATGAGCAGTTCTTC. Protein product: CASSSPLANEQFF.